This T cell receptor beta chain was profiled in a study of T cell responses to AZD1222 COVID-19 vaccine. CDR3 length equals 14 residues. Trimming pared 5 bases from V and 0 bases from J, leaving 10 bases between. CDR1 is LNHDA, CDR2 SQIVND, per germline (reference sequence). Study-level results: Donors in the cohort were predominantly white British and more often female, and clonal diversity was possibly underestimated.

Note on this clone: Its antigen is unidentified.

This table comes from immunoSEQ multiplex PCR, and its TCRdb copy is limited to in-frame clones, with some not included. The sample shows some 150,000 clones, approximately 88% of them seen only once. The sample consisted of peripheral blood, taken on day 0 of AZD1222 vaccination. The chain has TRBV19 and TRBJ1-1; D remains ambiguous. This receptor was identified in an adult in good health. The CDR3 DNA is TGTGCCAGTAGTGTCAAACAGATGAACACTGAAGCTTTCTTT. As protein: CASSVKQMNTEAFF.